A single sample is the source of the 17 T cell receptor beta chains below, sequenced in a study of T cells in localized non-small cell lung cancer. Data came from immunoSEQ multiplex PCR; TCRdb stores just in-frame clones and leaves some out. The sample comprises roughly 14,000 clones, around 82% of which are singletons, and 4.1% rests with the top ten. The source was peripheral blood, collected before any cancer treatment. These receptors originate from a female donor older than 55 with stage I squamous cell lung carcinoma.

There are a few counts of this clone. This chain links TRBV7-2 with TRBJ1-4; 11 positions match TRBD1. The V gene's germline CDR1 is SGHTA and CDR2 FQGNSA. CDR3 length: 15 amino acids. V shed 5 bases and J 7 bases; nucleotides not matched to a gene: 6. This CDR3 is CASSKPGQGGEKLFF. Written as DNA, the CDR3 is TGTGCCAGCAGCAAACCGGGACAGGGGGGTGAAAAACTGTTTTTT.

V usage is TRBV6-6 and J usage is TRBJ2-5; possible D gene TRBD1, 6 bases. There are 16 residues in the CDR3. Germline V gene lookup returns CDR1 MNHNY and CDR2 SVGAGI (reference sequence). Trimming stripped 2 bases from V and 2 bases from J, with 15 bases between. CDR3 amino acids: CASSYAMADRQETQYF. The CDR3 DNA is TGTGCCAGCAGTTACGCGATGGCGGACAGACAAGAGACCCAGTACTTC.

The chain couples TRBV7-3 to TRBJ2-1; 8 bases align to TRBD2. The CDR3 has 15 amino acids. Germline assignment: CDR1 SGHTA and CDR2 FQGTGA. Unmatched junction bases numbered 9, after V lost 5 bases and J lost 6 bases. The CDR3 loop reads CASSPPGLDSNEQFF. CDR3 DNA: TGTGCCAGCAGCCCACCGGGACTAGATAGCAATGAGCAGTTCTTC.

V usage is TRBV9 and J usage is TRBJ2-3; 9 bases fit TRBD2. The germline gives CDR1 SGDLS, CDR2 YYNGEE. The ends lost 0 bases at V and 1 base at J; junction bases unmatched: 0. The CDR3 sequence is 15 residues long. The DNA of the CDR3 is TGTGCCAGCAGCGTAGGCGGGGGGGGCACAGATACGCAGTATTTT. This codes for CASSVGGGGTDTQYF.

This clone was counted between two and nine times. J is TRBJ1-6 and V is TRBV30; 7 positions agree with TRBD1. The V gene's germline CDR1 is GTSNPN and CDR2 SVGIG (reference sequence). The CDR3 runs 15 residues. V was clipped by 3 bases and J by 6 bases; unmatched bases: 8. The CDR3 sequence: CAWRKDRAGNSPLHF. CDR3 nucleotide sequence: TGTGCCTGGAGGAAAGACAGGGCCGGTAATTCACCCCTCCACTTT.

The chain carries TRBV7-2 and TRBJ2-7; 8 nucleotides line up with TRBD2. CDR3 size: 16 residues. The germline V gene has CDR1 SGHTA and CDR2 FQGNSA. After removal of 2 bases from V and 4 bases from J, the junction contained 10 bases not matched to a gene. CDR3 sequence reads: CASSLLAAGARYEQYF. In DNA form, the CDR3 reads TGTGCCAGCAGCTTACTGGCAGCGGGGGCCCGGTACGAGCAGTACTTC.

The chain has TRBV7-2 and TRBJ1-1; possible D gene TRBD1, 6 bases. V lost 5 bases, J lost 4 bases, and 20 bases lay in between. Germline V gene data show CDR1 as SGHTA and CDR2 as FQGNSA. The CDR3 covers 16 residues. The CDR3 DNA follows: TGTGCCAGCAGCCCACAGGGTCTGCAAAAAGGCACTGAAGCTTTCTTT. Translated, it gives CASSPQGLQKGTEAFF.

The V gene is TRBV7-3, the J gene TRBJ1-2; 11 bases are shared with TRBD1. Germline V gives CDR1 SGHTA, CDR2 FQGTGA. The trim removed 5 bases at V and 5 bases at J, leaving 7 bases unmatched. The CDR3 length is 15 residues. In DNA, the CDR3 is TGTGCCAGCAGCGAAGACGGGACAGGGGGTTATGGCTACACCTTC. Its protein product is CASSEDGTGGYGYTF.

This clone came up once. The V call is TRBV5-1, the J call TRBJ1-1; D unclear. Trimming shortened V by 4 bases and J by 1 base, and 14 bases separated the two germline ends. Looked up from germline, CDR1 is SGHRS and CDR2 is YFSETQ. The length of the CDR3 is 15 residues. CDR3 region: CASSLVTVGNTEAFF. Here the CDR3 DNA reads TGCGCCAGCAGCCTGGTCACGGTAGGGAACACTGAAGCTTTCTTT.

The chain is built from TRBV12-5 and TRBJ2-3, with 7 nucleotides matching TRBD1. The V segment lost 4 bases and the J segment 7 bases; nucleotides outside the gene matches: 11. The CDR3 runs 15 residues. The germline V gene has CDR1 LGHNT and CDR2 FRNRAP. CDR3 in DNA: TGTGCTAGTGGTTCGTCCAGGGGGAGTTGGAATACGCAGTATTTT. The encoded protein is CASGSSRGSWNTQYF.

This rearrangement joins TRBV4-2 to TRBJ2-2, with 12 bases fitting TRBD2. The CDR3 is 18 amino acids. The V gene end was trimmed by 2 bases and the J gene end by 3 bases; junction bases not matched to a gene: 7. The germline V gene encodes CDR1 LGHNA and CDR2 YNFKEQ. The CDR3 loop is CASSQRFSSGGDTGELFF. The CDR3 region has the DNA TGTGCCAGCAGCCAACGATTTTCTAGCGGGGGGGACACCGGGGAGCTGTTTTTT.

This rearrangement joins TRBV18 to TRBJ1-2; unclear D gene. CDR1 is KGHSH and CDR2 is LQKENI in the germline V gene. Trimming removed 3 bases from V and 0 bases from J, with 5 bases in between. The CDR3 is made up of 13 amino acids. CDR3 in amino acids: CASSPKTNYGYTF. In nucleotides, the CDR3 is TGTGCCAGCTCACCTAAGACTAACTATGGCTACACCTTC. The entire variable domain, with the rest obtained from reference TRBV18 and TRBJ1-2, is as follows: NAGVMQNPRHLVRRRGQEARLRCSPMKGHSHVYWYRQLPEEGLKFMVYLQKENIIDESGMPKERFSAEFPKEGPSILRIQQVVRGDSAAYFCASSPKTNYGYTFGSGTRLTVV.

On this clone itself: A junction end diverges from the germline sequence, so it may reflect a read error. The chain carries TRBV7-2 and TRBJ2-5, with TRBD2 matching over 11 bases. CDR3 size: 15 residues. Germline V gene sequence: CDR1 SGHTA, CDR2 FQGNSA. This CDR3 reads CASSGRTSGQGTQYF. CDR3 nucleotides: TGTGCCAGCAGCGGGCGGACTAGCGGGCAAGGGACCCAGTACTTC.

The table lists this clone with a few counts. This rearrangement joins TRBV5-1 to TRBJ1-2; unclear D gene. CDR3 length: 13 residues. Germline V CDR1 and CDR2: SGHRS, YFSETQ. Trimming shortened V by 10 bases and J by 2 bases, and 15 bases separated the two germline ends. CDR3 amino acids: CASGRQDNYGYTF. The CDR3 DNA sequence: TGCGCCTCCGGCAGACAAGACAACTATGGCTACACCTTC.

This clone was seen just once. The chain couples TRBV10-3 to TRBJ1-1; possibly TRBD1 for D (6 bases). CDR3 length equals 17 residues. With 9 bases removed from V and 0 bases from J, the gap between germline ends came to 23 bases. Germline CDR1 reads ENHRY; CDR2 reads SYGVKD. For the CDR3, the DNA is TGTGCCATGGTTACCGCTAAGGAAACAGGGATGAACACTGAAGCTTTCTTT. It translates to CAMVTAKETGMNTEAFF.

The chain employs TRBV5-1 and TRBJ2-7; D unresolved. CDR3 length equals 14 residues. V dropped 3 bases and J dropped 2 bases, with 12 bases sitting between them. The germline V gene has CDR1 SGHRS and CDR2 YFSETQ. The DNA of the CDR3 is TGCGCCAGCAGCTCCCCTGAAGGGACCTACGAGCAGTACTTC. It translates to CASSSPEGTYEQYF.

With respect to this clone: One end of the junction varies from germline; a read error may be responsible. The V gene is TRBV13, the J gene TRBJ2-4; tentative D call: TRBD2 (5 bases). The CDR3 has 13 amino acids. CDR1 is PRHDT and CDR2 is FYEKMQ in the germline V gene (reference sequence). For the CDR3, the DNA is TGTGCCAGCGCCTTAGGGAGTGGGGTAGGCATGCACTTC. Translated, it gives CASALGSGVGMHF.